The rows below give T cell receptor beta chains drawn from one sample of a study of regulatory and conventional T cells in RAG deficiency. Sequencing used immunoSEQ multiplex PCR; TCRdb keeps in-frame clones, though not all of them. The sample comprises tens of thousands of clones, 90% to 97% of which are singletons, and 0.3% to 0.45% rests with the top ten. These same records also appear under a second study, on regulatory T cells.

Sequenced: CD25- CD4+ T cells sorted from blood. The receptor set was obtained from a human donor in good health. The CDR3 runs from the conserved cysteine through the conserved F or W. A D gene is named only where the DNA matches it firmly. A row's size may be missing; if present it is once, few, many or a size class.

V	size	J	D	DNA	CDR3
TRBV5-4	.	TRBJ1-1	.	TGTGCCAGCAACCTACAGGGAAATACTGAAGCTTTCTTT	CASNLQGNTEAFF
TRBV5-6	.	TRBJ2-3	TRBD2	TGTGCCAGCAGCTTGAAGGGACTAGCGGTGACAGATACGCAGTATTTT	CASSLKGLAVTDTQYF
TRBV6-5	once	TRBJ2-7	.	TGTGCCAGCAGTTACTCTCCCAGCTCCTACGAGCAGTACTTC	CASSYSPSSYEQYF
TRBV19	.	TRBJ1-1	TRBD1	TGTGCCAGTAGTCGGACAGGGGTCACTGAAGCTTTCTTT	CASSRTGVTEAFF
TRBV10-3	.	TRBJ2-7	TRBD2	TGTGCCATCAGTGAGCCGGGACTACTCAAATACGAGCAGTACTTC	CAISEPGLLKYEQYF
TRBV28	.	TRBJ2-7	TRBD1	TGTGCCAGCAGTTTCGTCCCAGCCGGGACAGTTGTTTCCTACGAGCAGTACTTC	CASSFVPAGTVVSYEQYF
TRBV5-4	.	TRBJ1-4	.	TGTGCCAGCAGCGAAAGACAGGAAAAACTGTTTTTT	CASSERQEKLFF
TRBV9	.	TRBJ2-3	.	TGTGCCAGCAGCGTAGTGGAGGTTAGTGATACGCAGTATTTT	CASSVVEVSDTQYF
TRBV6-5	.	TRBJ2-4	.	TGTGCCAGCAGTCCAGGGGAAAACATTCAGTACTTC	CASSPGENIQYF
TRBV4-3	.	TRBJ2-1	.	TGCGCCAGCAGCCAAGGGGGCTTCTACAATGAGCAGTTCTTC	CASSQGGFYNEQFF
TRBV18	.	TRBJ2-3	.	TGTGCCAGCTCACCTCCCCTAAGGGGTGCAGATACGCAGTATTTT	CASSPPLRGADTQYF